This record concerns one T cell receptor (beta chain) sequence. Its antigen is not known. This specimen includes other DNA sequences encoding the same CDR3. This sample is part of a study of T cell responses to AZD1222 COVID-19 vaccine. About the study: Second-dose groups at about 4 or about 12 weeks were pooled. Study-level results: A reported finding is that nearly half of spike-specific TCRs target unmutated variant regions.

The method was immunoSEQ multiplex PCR; TCRdb's version includes in-frame clones alone and lacks a portion of them. The table includes some 170,000 clones, 70% to 90% detected once. The starting material was peripheral blood, obtained on day 0 of AZD1222 vaccination. The source of this sequence is an adult in good health.

CDR3 coding DNA: TGTGCCAGCAGTTGGGGACTAGCGGGAAACAATGAGCAGTTCTTC. Protein product: CASSWGLAGNNEQFF. J is TRBJ2-1 and V is TRBV13; TRBD2 aligns across 13 bases. Germline V CDR1 and CDR2: PRHDT, FYEKMQ (reference sequence). V lost 6 bases and J lost 5; bases outside the gene matches: 4. The CDR3 consists of 15 residues. The variable domain in full, completed from reference TRBV13 and TRBJ2-1, reads AAGVIQSPRHLIKEKRETATLKCYPIPRHDTVYWYQQGPGQDPQFLISFYEKMQSDKGSIPDRFSAQQFSDYHSELNMSSLELGDSALYFCASSWGLAGNNEQFFGPGTRLTVL.